One and the same sample provided the 32 T cell receptor beta chains below, sequenced in a study of OX40 agonist ivuxolimab in advanced cancers. Repertoires were generated with immunoSEQ multiplex PCR, while TCRdb's copy carries only in-frame clones and drops some. Among about 36,000 clones listed, about 70% were seen once. The material was CD4+ or CD8+ T cells sorted from blood, obtained in a trial of the OX40 agonist ivuxolimab. These receptors were collected from an adult with an advanced solid tumor such as melanoma, head and neck, liver or kidney cancer.

The chain recombines TRBV27 with TRBJ1-5; tentatively, D is TRBD1 (6 bases). Trimming cost V 6 bases and J 4 bases, with 13 bases left between them. The CDR3 is made up of 14 amino acids. Germline V gene lookup returns CDR1 MNHEY and CDR2 SMNVEV (reference sequence). CDR3 nucleotide sequence: TGTGCCAGCAGACCACTACAGGGAAATCAGCCCCAGCATTTT. This translates into CASRPLQGNQPQHF.

The V call is TRBV7-9, the J call TRBJ2-5; no definite D call. V lost 4 bases and J 4 bases, leaving 16 bases between the germline ends. This CDR3 is 15 amino acids long. Germline V CDR1 and CDR2: SEHNR, FQNEAQ (reference sequence). The CDR3 bases are TGTGCCAGCAGCTCTCTTACAGAGAGCCGAGAGACCCAGTACTTC. As protein: CASSSLTESRETQYF.

The chain carries TRBV5-4 and TRBJ1-1; D remains ambiguous. The germline V and J ends were trimmed by 6 bases and 11 bases, with 14 bases remaining between them. The CDR3 has 11 residues. Germline CDR1 reads SGHNT; CDR2 reads YYREEE (reference sequence). CDR3 DNA sequence: TGTGCCAGCATGGCAGACGGGAAGGCTTTCTTT. Protein sequence: CASMADGKAFF.

This clone has more than one count but fewer than ten. The genes are TRBV7-2 and TRBJ1-6; D is possibly TRBD1 (5 bases). Germline values: CDR1 SGHTA, CDR2 FQGNSA. Trimming pared 3 bases from V and 7 bases from J, leaving 10 bases between. The CDR3 is made up of 14 amino acids. The DNA of the CDR3 is TGTGCCAGCAGCTTCTCGGGACGGAATTCACCCCTCCACTTT. It translates to CASSFSGRNSPLHF.

The chain links TRBV30 to TRBJ2-1; D is unclear. Germline V gives CDR1 GTSNPN, CDR2 SVGIG (reference sequence). The CDR3 covers 15 residues. V was pared by 0 bases and J by 3 bases, with 12 bases between. This chain's CDR3 is CAWSVGVDRYNEQFF. The CDR3 DNA is TGTGCCTGGAGTGTTGGGGTCGACCGCTACAATGAGCAGTTCTTC. Full variable domain (outside the CDR3, taken from reference TRBV30 and TRBJ2-1): SQTIHQWPATLVQPVGSPLSLECTVEGTSNPNLYWYRQAAGRGLQLLFYSVGIGQISSEVPQNLSASRPQDRQFILSSKKLLLSDSGFYLCAWSVGVDRYNEQFFGPGTRLTVL.

The V and J genes are TRBV25-1 and TRBJ1-1, with 8 positions matching TRBD1. The CDR3 totals 15 residues. Germline V gene data show CDR1 as MGHDK and CDR2 as SYGVNS. V lost 6 bases, J lost 5 bases, and 11 bases stayed unmatched. CDR3 loop: CASSENRGSTTEAFF. CDR3 coding DNA: TGTGCCAGCAGCGAGAACAGGGGGTCGACAACTGAAGCTTTCTTT.

The chain carries TRBV7-2 and TRBJ1-1; TRBD1 aligns across 7 bases. The length of the CDR3 is 15 residues. Germline CDR1 reads SGHTA; CDR2 reads FQGNSA. Trimming at V came to 4 bases and at J to 3 bases, leaving 8 bases not matched to a gene. The CDR3 DNA follows: TGTGCCAGCAGCTCAGACAGGGCCCCATACACTGAAGCTTTCTTT. It yields the protein CASSSDRAPYTEAFF.

This clone was seen more than once but under ten times. The CDR3 DNA follows: TGTGCCAGCAGTAAACAGGGAAGCGAGGATGAAAAACTGTTTTTT. Its translation: CASSKQGSEDEKLFF. The chain combines TRBV2 with TRBJ1-4; the D gene is possibly TRBD1 (6 bases). Trimming removed 5 bases at V and 6 bases at J, with 16 bases between. Germline V gene data show CDR1 as SNHLY and CDR2 as FYNNEI. The CDR3 is 15 residues long.

The chain recombines TRBV10-3 with TRBJ1-2; weak D call: TRBD1 (6 bases). V shed 1 base and J shed 3 bases, with 15 bases lying between them. Germline V gives CDR1 ENHRY, CDR2 SYGVKD. CDR3 size: 16 residues. The CDR3 nucleotides read TGTGCCATCAGTGAGTTATACAGGGAAGTAGACTATGGCTACACCTTC. The encoded protein is CAISELYREVDYGYTF.

A single count supports this clone. J is TRBJ1-4 and V is TRBV5-1; 7 bases are shared with TRBD1. The germline gives CDR1 SGHRS, CDR2 YFSETQ. J lost 6 bases, V lost 4 bases, and 6 bases had no gene match. This CDR3 has 14 amino acids. The CDR3 bases are TGCGCCAGCAGCGCACAGGGGAGAGATGAAAAACTGTTTTTT. Protein: CASSAQGRDEKLFF.

The rearrangement links TRBV19 to TRBJ1-1, with D maybe TRBD1 (5 bases). The CDR3 length is 14 residues. CDR1 LNHDA and CDR2 SQIVND come from the germline V gene (reference sequence). Trimming took 6 bases from V and 3 from J, leaving 14 bases between them. The CDR3 sequence: CASRGGTDYTEAFF. The CDR3 DNA is TGTGCCAGTAGGGGGGGGACGGACTACACTGAAGCTTTCTTT.

Concerning this clone itself: This same CDR3 is encoded by further DNA sequences in the sample. This chain connects TRBV5-1 to TRBJ2-7; D tentatively reads TRBD1 or TRBD2 (6 bases each). This CDR3 spans 15 amino acids. Germline assignment: CDR1 SGHRS and CDR2 YFSETQ. With 5 bases removed from V and 5 bases from J, the gap between germline ends came to 20 bases. The CDR3, as DNA: TGCGCCAGCAGTTTACGGGGGCCAGCTTTAGACGAGCAGTACTTC. This encodes CASSLRGPALDEQYF. The entire variable domain, with the rest obtained from reference TRBV5-1 and TRBJ2-7, is as follows: KAGVTQTPRYLIKTRGQQVTLSCSPISGHRSVSWYQQTPGQGLQFLFEYFSETQRNKGNFPGRFSGRQFSNSRSEMNVSTLELGDSALYLCASSLRGPALDEQYFGPGTRLTVT.

V and J are TRBV27 and TRBJ1-5; TRBD1 agrees at 8 bases. The germline CDR1 and CDR2 sequences are MNHEY and SMNVEV (reference sequence). The CDR3 loop spans 18 amino acids. V dropped 4 bases and J dropped 4; count of bases not matched to a gene: 15. CDR3 loop: CASSSLPSGGKGNQPQHF. DNA of the CDR3: TGTGCCAGCAGTTCCTTACCCTCAGGGGGCAAAGGGAATCAGCCCCAGCATTTT.

The chain is built from TRBV2 and TRBJ1-2; 8 positions match TRBD1. The CDR3 length is 15 residues. With V trimmed by 4 bases and J by 4 bases, 8 bases remained unmatched. Germline CDR1 SNHLY, CDR2 FYNNEI. The chain's CDR3 is CASSAFRGLGYGYTF. CDR3 sequence (DNA): TGTGCCAGCAGTGCTTTCAGGGGGCTTGGCTATGGCTACACCTTC.

The chain links TRBV28 to TRBJ1-5; maybe TRBD1 (5 bases). The CDR3 extends over 14 amino acids. V lost 5 bases and J lost 1, with 9 bases in between. Germline loops: CDR1 MDHEN, CDR2 SYDVKM. This CDR3 is CASSPQGSNQPQHF. CDR3 DNA: TGTGCCAGCAGTCCCCAGGGAAGCAATCAGCCCCAGCATTTT.

The V gene is TRBV7-9, the J gene TRBJ2-1; TRBD1 aligns across 10 bases. From germline, CDR1 is SEHNR and CDR2 FQNEAQ (reference sequence). The CDR3 is 15 amino acids. V gave up 5 bases and J gave up 6 bases; unmatched junction bases: 7. CDR3 bases: TGTGCCAGCAGCCTTCCGGGACAGGGGATCAATGAGCAGTTCTTC. It codes for CASSLPGQGINEQFF.

By share, this clone ranks as medium-sized. This specimen includes other DNA sequences encoding the same CDR3. The chain carries TRBV28 and TRBJ1-3; D call uncertain. Germline CDR1 is MDHEN and CDR2 is SYDVKM. The CDR3 is 14 residues long. V shed 2 bases and J shed 2 bases, with 7 bases lying between them. The CDR3: CASSLAGTGNTIYF. In DNA form, the CDR3 reads TGTGCCAGCAGTTTAGCGGGTACTGGAAACACCATATATTTT.

The rearrangement uses TRBV11-2 and TRBJ2-7, with TRBD1 as a possible D gene (6 bases). The germline gives CDR1 SGHAT, CDR2 FQNNGV. The length of the CDR3 is 16 residues. Trimming stripped 5 bases from V and 0 bases from J, with 17 bases between. The CDR3 region has the DNA TGTGCCAGCAGCCAAGACCCGGCACAGGGCTCCTACGAGCAGTACTTC. It yields the protein CASSQDPAQGSYEQYF. Using reference TRBV11-2 and TRBJ2-7 for the parts outside the CDR3, the full variable domain is EAGVAQSPRYKIIEKRQSVAFWCNPISGHATLYWYQQILGQGPKLLIQFQNNGVVDDSQLPKDRFSAERLKGVDSTLKIQPAKLEDSAVYLCASSQDPAQGSYEQYFGPGTRLTVT.

The CDR3 nucleotides are TGCGCCAGCAGCTCAGCTAGCGGGGGGGCCGGGGAGACCCAGTACTTC. It translates to CASSSASGGAGETQYF. The rearrangement joins TRBV5-1 to TRBJ2-5; TRBD2 agrees at 12 bases. V lost 3 bases, J lost 5 bases, and 8 bases stayed unmatched. CDR3 length: 16 residues. Germline CDR1 and CDR2: SGHRS and YFSETQ. The full variable domain, in which reference TRBV5-1 and TRBJ2-5 provide the parts outside the CDR3, is KAGVTQTPRYLIKTRGQQVTLSCSPISGHRSVSWYQQTPGQGLQFLFEYFSETQRNKGNFPGRFSGRQFSNSRSEMNVSTLELGDSALYLCASSSASGGAGETQYFGPGTRLLVL.

The table lists this clone with a count of one. The chain is built from TRBV2 and TRBJ1-4; TRBD1 is a possible D gene (6 bases). The CDR3 totals 15 residues. Trimming left V 8 bases short and J 5 bases short, with 18 bases between. CDR1 and CDR2 from the germline V gene are SNHLY and FYNNEI. The CDR3 DNA reads as TGTGCCAGCGCCGGGACACATTTATCAAATGAAAAACTGTTTTTT. Protein: CASAGTHLSNEKLFF.

The gene calls are TRBV6-5 and TRBJ1-5; D unclear. V lost 3 bases, J lost 3 bases, and 12 bases lay in between. This CDR3 has 15 amino acids. CDR1 is MNHEY, CDR2 SVGAGI, per germline. The CDR3 DNA reads TGTGCCAGCAGTTATGAGGGAATAGACAATCAGCCCCAGCATTTT. It specifies CASSYEGIDNQPQHF.

V and J are TRBV2 and TRBJ1-2, with D perhaps matching TRBD1 (6 bases). The germline gives CDR1 SNHLY, CDR2 FYNNEI. CDR3 length: 15 residues. V lost 9 bases and J lost 6, with 23 bases in between. CDR3 in amino acids: CARMTGYGFSNGYTF. The CDR3 nucleotides read TGTGCCAGGATGACAGGTTACGGCTTTTCAAATGGCTACACCTTC.

V usage is TRBV7-9 and J usage is TRBJ2-7; 7 nucleotides align to TRBD1. V shed 3 bases and J 6 bases; nucleotides not matched to a gene: 5. This CDR3 region has 13 residues. CDR1 is SEHNR and CDR2 is FQNEAQ in the germline V gene (reference sequence). The CDR3 here is CASSLRPGGEQYV. DNA for the CDR3: TGTGCCAGCAGCTTGAGGCCAGGGGGCGAGCAGTACGTC.

The CDR3 reads CASSLGSWGSYNSPLHF. In DNA form, the CDR3 reads TGTGCCAGCAGTTTGGGGAGTTGGGGCTCCTATAATTCACCCCTCCACTTT. The V and J genes are TRBV27 and TRBJ1-6; no clear D. The CDR3 is 17 residues long. Germline values: CDR1 MNHEY, CDR2 SMNVEV (reference sequence). V was cut by 3 bases and J by 0 bases, with 12 bases left in between.

The genes are TRBV9 and TRBJ1-5, with no clear D. Trimming took 0 bases from V and 0 from J, leaving 4 bases between them. The CDR3 totals 14 residues. Germline V gene sequence: CDR1 SGDLS, CDR2 YYNGEE. The CDR3 DNA reads as TGTGCCAGCAGCGTAGGGGGTAGCAATCAGCCCCAGCATTTT. This translates into CASSVGGSNQPQHF.

The chain joins TRBV28 to TRBJ1-5, with D perhaps TRBD1 (6 bases). Germline CDR1 reads MDHEN; CDR2 reads SYDVKM. The CDR3 runs 15 residues. The V end lost 3 bases, the J end lost 3 bases, and 12 bases lay between the germline ends. The CDR3 DNA is TGTGCCAGCAGTTTGCCAGGGGACCACAATCAGCCCCAGCATTTT. This encodes CASSLPGDHNQPQHF.

The rearrangement joins TRBV25-1 to TRBJ2-1; the match to TRBD2 covers 7 bases. Trimming cost V 4 bases and J 0 bases; bases outside gene matches: 6. The CDR3 has 16 residues. CDR1 is MGHDK and CDR2 is SYGVNS in the germline V gene. CDR3: CASSGLAVSSYNEQFF. As DNA, the CDR3 is TGTGCCAGCAGTGGCCTAGCGGTGAGCTCCTACAATGAGCAGTTCTTC.

The gene calls are TRBV30 and TRBJ1-1; 8 bases fit TRBD1. Germline values: CDR1 GTSNPN, CDR2 SVGIG (reference sequence). J gave up 5 bases and V 2 bases, and 13 bases lay outside the gene matches. The CDR3 sequence is 16 residues long. In nucleotides, the CDR3 is TGTGCCTGGAGTCACCTCGACAGGGGTTGGCGAACTGAAGCTTTCTTT. As protein: CAWSHLDRGWRTEAFF.

The chain has TRBV7-9 and TRBJ2-7, with 10 nucleotides matching TRBD2. CDR1 and CDR2 (germline): SEHNR, FQNEAQ (reference sequence). This CDR3 is built from 15 residues. V shed 4 bases, J shed 1 base, and the junction held 4 bases outside the gene matches. The DNA for the CDR3 is TGTGCCAGCAGCTCTAGCGGGGGAGCTTCCTACGAGCAGTACGTC. This codes for CASSSSGGASYEQYV.

This clone was detected once. V usage is TRBV6-1 and J usage is TRBJ2-4; D not resolved. The germline V gene encodes CDR1 MNHNS and CDR2 SASEGT. This CDR3 is 16 amino acids long. Trimming took off 2 bases at V and 0 bases at J, with 11 bases between the two ends. CDR3 sequence: CASSEMALLAKNIQYF. The CDR3 DNA reads TGTGCCAGCAGTGAAATGGCCCTATTAGCCAAAAACATTCAGTACTTC.

The chain carries TRBV12-5 and TRBJ1-1; D is undetermined. Germline V gives CDR1 LGHNT, CDR2 FRNRAP. V lost 6 bases to trimming and J lost 5 bases, with 10 bases between them. This CDR3 has 12 residues. Here the CDR3 DNA reads TGTGCTAGTGGAAAAAGTAGGACTGAAGCTTTCTTT. This sequence encodes CASGKSRTEAFF.

J is TRBJ1-6 and V is TRBV2; 12 positions agree with TRBD1. Germline V gives CDR1 SNHLY, CDR2 FYNNEI. The V and J ends lost 6 bases and 11 bases, in that order; junction bases with no gene match: 8. The CDR3 loop spans 15 amino acids. The CDR3 is CASRGQGAYETPLHF. CDR3 nucleotides: TGTGCCAGCAGGGGACAGGGGGCCTACGAAACACCCCTCCACTTT.